This TCR beta chain was obtained from a study of control samples from healthy donors and cancer patients. Method: immunoSEQ multiplex PCR; TCRdb's copy keeps in-frame clones and lacks some. The sample carries fewer than 70,000 clones, more than 75% recorded once. Sequencing was performed on PBMCs. The receptor's source is a woman aged 50 to 65 with lung cancer.

As DNA, the CDR3 is TGTGCCAGCAGCCTGTACTCCGGGACAGGGGCTGAAAAACTGTTTTTT. It yields the protein CASSLYSGTGAEKLFF. This chain uses TRBV3-1 (or the pseudogene TRBV3-2) with TRBJ1-4, with TRBD1 matching over 10 bases. CDR1 LGHDT and CDR2 YNNKEL come from the germline V gene (reference sequence). The trim removed 4 bases at V and 7 bases at J, leaving 9 bases unmatched. The length of the CDR3 is 16 residues.